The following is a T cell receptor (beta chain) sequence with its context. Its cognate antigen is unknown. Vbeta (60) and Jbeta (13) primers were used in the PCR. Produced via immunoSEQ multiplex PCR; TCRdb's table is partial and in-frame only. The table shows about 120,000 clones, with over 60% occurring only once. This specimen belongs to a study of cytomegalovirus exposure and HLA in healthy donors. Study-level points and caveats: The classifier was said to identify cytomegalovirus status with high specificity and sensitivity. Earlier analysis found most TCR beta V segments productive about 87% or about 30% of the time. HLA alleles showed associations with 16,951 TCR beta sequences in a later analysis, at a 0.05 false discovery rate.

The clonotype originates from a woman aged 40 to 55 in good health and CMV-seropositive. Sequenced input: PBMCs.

CDR3 in DNA: TGTGCCAGCAGCGTAGGGCCAGGGAGGCACACTGAAGCTTTCTTT. The encoded protein is CASSVGPGRHTEAFF. The rearrangement links TRBV9 to TRBJ1-1; the D gene is possibly TRBD1 (5 bases). The CDR3 extends over 15 amino acids. Between the trimmed V and J ends, which lost 0 bases and 3 bases, there was a span of 12 bases. Germline CDR1 is SGDLS and CDR2 is YYNGEE.